What follows are 14 T cell receptor beta chains derived from one specimen sequenced in a study of CD8 T cells in ankylosing spondylitis. TCRdb fed the 5' RACE reads into MiXCR, producing one record per CDR3 protein. Of nearly 250,000 distinct CDR3 sequences listed, roughly 32% are singletons. The sequencing input was blood, either unsorted or a sorted T cell fraction (not recorded which). The receptors were sampled from a male donor with ankylosing spondylitis or in good health (not recorded which).

This clonotype was counted a few times. The J gene is TRBJ1-2, the V gene TRBV7-9, with 7 positions matching TRBD1. Germline CDR1 and CDR2: SEHNR and FQNEAQ (reference sequence). The CDR3 sequence is 13 residues long. The J segment lost 8 bases and the V segment lost 3 bases, leaving 6 bases of the junction unmatched. The CDR3 coding sequence is TGTGCCAGCAGCTTCGACAGGGCCTGGGGCTACACCTTC. Protein product: CASSFDRAWGYTF.

This clonotype turned up a few times. This chain joins TRBV15 and TRBJ2-1; 7 positions match TRBD2. CDR1 and CDR2 from the germline V gene are LNHNV and YYDKDF (reference sequence). This CDR3 contains 17 residues. Losses at the gene ends were 5 bases for V and 2 bases for J; bases not matched to a gene: 12. CDR3 coding DNA: TGTGCCACCAGCGTTCAAGGCCCGGGACTAACCTACAATGAGCAGTTCTTC. Protein product: CATSVQGPGLTYNEQFF.

V is TRBV7-8 and J is TRBJ2-3; D might be TRBD1 (6 bases). From germline, CDR1 is SGHVS and CDR2 FQNEAQ. V lost 6 bases and J lost 6, with 19 bases in between. The CDR3 is made up of 15 amino acids. The CDR3 nucleotides are TGTGCCAGCAGTTTACAGGGTAGACGAGTGGATACGCAGTATTTT. This sequence encodes CASSLQGRRVDTQYF.

The rearrangement links TRBV12-3 or TRBV12-4 to TRBJ1-4, with 8 bases fitting TRBD1. The CDR3 has 14 residues. The V and J ends lost 4 bases and 6 bases, in that order; junction bases with no gene match: 4. In DNA form, the CDR3 reads TGTGCCAGCAGTTACAGGGGGTATGATGAAAAACTGTTTTTT. Translated: CASSYRGYDEKLFF.

The V and J genes are TRBV10-3 and TRBJ2-1; D perhaps matches TRBD1 (5 bases). Germline CDR1 and CDR2: ENHRY and SYGVKD. The CDR3 length is 15 residues. V gave up 2 bases and J gave up 4 bases, with 12 bases separating them. For the CDR3, the DNA is TGTGCCATCAGTGAGCAGGGAAACTTTTACAATGAGCAGTTCTTC. Encoded protein: CAISEQGNFYNEQFF.

The rearrangement links TRBV28 to TRBJ1-1; D not resolved. V lost 5 bases and J lost 3, with 1 base in between. Germline CDR1 is MDHEN and CDR2 is SYDVKM. The CDR3 consists of 10 residues. CDR3 sequence reads: CASSHTEAFF. DNA for the CDR3: TGTGCCAGCAGTCACACTGAAGCTTTCTTT.

This clonotype has just a few counts. V usage is TRBV20-1 and J usage is TRBJ2-2; the D gene is possibly TRBD2 (5 bases). CDR3 length: 11 amino acids. Germline values: CDR1 DFQATT, CDR2 SNEGSKA (reference sequence). Trimming stripped 6 bases from V and 6 bases from J, with 8 bases between. CDR3 coding DNA: TGCAGTGCAGGACTCTCCGGGGAGCTGTTTTTT. Amino acids: CSAGLSGELFF.

J is TRBJ2-7 and V is TRBV7-9; a weak D match, TRBD1 (6 bases). V lost 5 bases, J lost 0 bases, and 14 bases lay in between. The CDR3 consists of 15 residues. Germline CDR1 reads SEHNR; CDR2 reads FQNEAQ (reference sequence). CDR3 nucleotides: TGTGCCAGCAGCAATGGACAGATGCTCTCCTACGAGCAGTACTTC. Protein sequence: CASSNGQMLSYEQYF. Full variable domain (missing parts from reference TRBV7-9 and TRBJ2-7): DTGVSQNPRHKITKRGQNVTFRCDPISEHNRLYWYRQTLGQGPEFLTYFQNEAQLEKSRLLSDRFSAERPKGSFSTLEIQRTEQGDSAMYLCASSNGQMLSYEQYFGPGTRLTVT.

This clonotype was detected a few times. The chain carries TRBV6-5 and TRBJ2-7; D remains ambiguous. CDR1 and CDR2 (germline): MNHEY, SVGAGI. With 4 bases removed from V and 6 bases from J, the gap between germline ends came to 19 bases. The CDR3 has 15 amino acids. CDR3 nucleotides: TGTGCCAGCAGTTCCGACGACCCCTATCGGTCCGAGCAGTACTTC. Protein product: CASSSDDPYRSEQYF.

CDR3: CASSLGVAGRSSYNEQFF. The CDR3 DNA follows: TGTGCCAGCAGCTTAGGGGTAGCGGGGCGTAGCTCCTACAATGAGCAGTTCTTC. The chain has TRBV11-2 and TRBJ2-1, with TRBD2 matching 8 bases. Looked up from germline, CDR1 is SGHAT and CDR2 is FQNNGV. This CDR3 has 18 amino acids. The V segment lost 1 base and the J segment 0 bases; nucleotides outside the gene matches: 8.

This clonotype was observed a handful of times. The chain employs TRBV29-1 and TRBJ2-3; no definite D call. The V end was cut by 4 bases, the J end by 2 bases, with 10 bases between. Per germline, CDR1 SQVTM and CDR2 ANQGSEA. The CDR3 is made up of 13 amino acids. CDR3 in DNA: TGCAGCGTTGTAGTAGGGCCCACAGATACGCAGTATTTT. This sequence encodes CSVVVGPTDTQYF.

This clonotype was picked up a small number of times. The chain is built from TRBV29-1 and TRBJ2-7; D possibly corresponds to TRBD1 (5 bases). This CDR3 spans 11 amino acids. Germline CDR1 and CDR2: SQVTM and ANQGSEA. Between the trimmed V and J ends, which lost 3 bases and 4 bases, there was a span of 7 bases. CDR3 residues: CSVETAYEQYF. DNA for the CDR3: TGCAGCGTTGAGACAGCTTACGAGCAGTACTTC.

This chain joins TRBV6-1 and TRBJ2-7, with D perhaps TRBD2 (6 bases). This CDR3 comprises 15 residues. Germline CDR1 and CDR2: MNHNS and SASEGT. Trimming pared 4 bases from V and 6 bases from J, leaving 19 bases between. CDR3 amino acids: CASSGGTKDGVEQYF. DNA of the CDR3: TGTGCCAGCAGTGGCGGGACCAAAGATGGGGTCGAGCAGTACTTC.

The J gene is TRBJ2-2, the V gene TRBV12-3 or TRBV12-4, with D tentatively TRBD1 (6 bases). The CDR3 extends over 13 amino acids. V was cut by 9 bases and J by 4 bases, with 12 bases left in between. This chain's CDR3 is CASSDSPTGELFF. CDR3 in DNA: TGTGCCAGTTCGGACAGCCCCACCGGGGAGCTGTTTTTT.